Listed below are T cell receptor beta chains from one sample, sequenced in a study of cytomegalovirus exposure and HLA in healthy donors. TCRdb's copy holds only in-frame clones and misses some; the assay was immunoSEQ multiplex PCR. Of approximately 100,000 clones in the sample, about four fifths were seen once. What was sequenced was PBMCs. Every receptor here comes from a woman aged 35 to 49 in good health and CMV-seronegative. Each CDR3 is given with its conserved first and last residue. The D gene is left open where the match is weak. Clone size is stated in some rows and not others, as once, few, many or a class when expanded.

j_gene	d_gene	v_gene	abundance	CDR3nt	CDR3aa
TRBJ2-5	TRBD2	TRBV29-1	once	TGCAGCGTTGGGACTAGCGGATTACCCCAAGAGACCCAGTACTTC	CSVGTSGLPQETQYF
TRBJ2-2	NA	TRBV11-2	NA	TGTGCCAGCAGCTTGAGGCGCGGGAACGGGGAGCTGTTTTTT	CASSLRRGNGELFF
TRBJ2-2	TRBD2	TRBV30	NA	TGTGCCTGGACAGCGGGAGTGGGGACCGGGGAGCTGTTTTTT	CAWTAGVGTGELFF
TRBJ1-6	NA	TRBV11-2	NA	TGTGCCAGCAGCTTTTGGGGGCTGGGGTTCTCGACGAAAAATTCACCCCTCCACTTT	CASSFWGLGFSTKNSPLHF
TRBJ1-1	NA	TRBV18	once	TGTGCCAGCTCACAATCTAGGGGGGGCAGCTCGAACACTGAAGCTTTCTTT	CASSQSRGGSSNTEAFF
TRBJ2-7	TRBD2	TRBV5-4	NA	TGTGCCAGCAGCCCCGGGACTAGCTCCTACGAGCAGTACTTC	CASSPGTSSYEQYF
TRBJ2-5	NA	TRBV7-9	few	TGTTCCAGCAGCTCGAGAGGGCCAGAGACCCAGTACTTC	CSSSSRGPETQYF
TRBJ1-6	NA	TRBV7-2	NA	TGTGCCAGCAGCTTAGGGGGAGATGGGTCACCCCTCCACTTT	CASSLGGDGSPLHF
TRBJ2-7	TRBD1	TRBV13	once	TGTGCCAGCAGCTGGGACAGGGGGCACGAGCAGTACTTC	CASSWDRGHEQYF
TRBJ2-3	NA	TRBV18	NA	TGTGCCAGCTCACCGCTACCTGTTCCTAGCGCCCCAGATACGCAGTATTTT	CASSPLPVPSAPDTQYF
TRBJ2-1	NA	TRBV2	NA	TGTGCCAGCAGACTGGACAGCAATGAGCAGTTCTTC	CASRLDSNEQFF
TRBJ1-5	NA	TRBV19	NA	TGTGCCAGTAGCTCAACAGGAGAGAGCAATCAGCCCCAGCATTTT	CASSSTGESNQPQHF
TRBJ1-5	NA	TRBV7-3	NA	TGTGCCAGCAGCGGAGCAGGGGCCACAACAACGGCCCAGCATTTT	CASSGAGATTTAQHF
TRBJ2-5	TRBD2	TRBV7-6	NA	TGTGCCAGCAGCTTTCGCTGGCGGGAGGGGGAGACCCAGTACTTC	CASSFRWREGETQYF
TRBJ1-4	TRBD1	TRBV15	NA	TGTGCCACCAGCAGAGAGGCAGGGGGCCGGGAAAAACTGTTTTTT	CATSREAGGREKLFF
TRBJ2-5	NA	TRBV9	NA	TGTGCCAGCAGCGACCCGCGCCAAGAGACCCAGTACTTC	CASSDPRQETQYF
TRBJ2-7	TRBD1	TRBV19	NA	TGTGCCAGTAGTTACACCCGGGACAGGGGAAGGGAGCAGTACTTC	CASSYTRDRGREQYF
TRBJ2-5	TRBD1	TRBV5-6	NA	TGTGCCAGCAGCTTACCGGGACAGGGGTTACAAGAGACCCAGTACTTC	CASSLPGQGLQETQYF
TRBJ2-1	NA	TRBV19	NA	TGTGCCAGTAGTATAGGGTTGGCTCACAATGAGCAGTTCTTC	CASSIGLAHNEQFF
TRBJ1-6	TRBD1	TRBV28	NA	TGTGCCAGCAGTCCAGGGGGCAGTTCACCCCTCCACTTT	CASSPGGSSPLHF
TRBJ1-1	NA	TRBV7-9	NA	TGTGCCAGCAGCTTACAGGGAATCGGCACTGAAGCTTTCTTT	CASSLQGIGTEAFF
TRBJ2-2	NA	TRBV28	once	TGTGCCAGCAGTTTTAATTTATTTGTCGGGGAGCTGTTTTTT	CASSFNLFVGELFF
TRBJ2-7	TRBD1	TRBV23-1	NA	TGCGCCAGCAGTAGACAGGGGCCCCTTGGCTACGAGCAGTACTTC	CASSRQGPLGYEQYF
TRBJ1-3	NA	TRBV18	few	TGTGCCAGCTCACCACCGGGGGCCAGCTCTGGAAACACCATATATTTT	CASSPPGASSGNTIYF
TRBJ2-7	NA	TRBV11-2	NA	TGTGCCAGCAGCTCTAAACCGACAGTCCACGAGCAGTACTTC	CASSSKPTVHEQYF
TRBJ2-5	NA	TRBV5-1	few	TGCGCCAGCAGCTCGACACTCCAAGAGACCCAGTACTTC	CASSSTLQETQYF
TRBJ1-5	TRBD1	TRBV5-1	NA	TGCGCCAGCAGCGTGGACCCAGGGGGCCAGCCCCAGCATTTT	CASSVDPGGQPQHF
TRBJ2-3	NA	TRBV2	NA	TGTGCCAGCACCCTTAGCACAGATACGCAGTATTTT	CASTLSTDTQYF
TRBJ2-2	TRBD1	TRBV7-3	NA	TGTGCCAGCAGCTTCGGACAGGGGGCGGATTCGAACACCGGGGAGCTGTTTTTT	CASSFGQGADSNTGELFF
TRBJ1-1	TRBD1	TRBV4-3	NA	TGCGCCAGCAGCCACCGACAGGGGCCCACTGAAGCTTTCTTT	CASSHRQGPTEAFF
TRBJ2-3	NA	TRBV12-2	NA	TGTGCAAGTCGAAACGGGTCCACTAGCCCCCCAGATACGCAGTATTTT	CASRNGSTSPPDTQYF
TRBJ1-1	NA	TRBV5-8	NA	TGTGCCAGCAGCTTTGGGGGCAACACTGAAGCTTTCTTT	CASSFGGNTEAFF
TRBJ2-5	TRBD1	TRBV5-4	NA	TGTGCCAGCAGCAAATCAGGGGGCTTGTACCAAGAGACCCAGTACTTC	CASSKSGGLYQETQYF
TRBJ2-4	NA	TRBV15	NA	TGTGCCACCAGCAGAGATAGGGGTCTAGCCAAAAACATTCAGTACTTC	CATSRDRGLAKNIQYF
TRBJ2-7	TRBD1	TRBV27	NA	TGTGCCAGCAGTTTGGGTCCGGGACAGGGGAGCGAGCAGTACTTC	CASSLGPGQGSEQYF
TRBJ1-1	NA	TRBV11-2	few	TGTGCCAGCAGCCAAGGAGACGGGAACACTGAAGCTTTCTTT	CASSQGDGNTEAFF
TRBJ2-2	TRBD1	TRBV6-5	NA	TGTGCCAGCAGTCGGGACAGGTACACCGGGGAGCTGTTTTTT	CASSRDRYTGELFF
TRBJ2-7	NA	TRBV11-2	NA	TGTGCCAGCAGCTCCCAGACATCGACCTACGAGCAGTACTTC	CASSSQTSTYEQYF
TRBJ2-7	NA	TRBV5-1	NA	TGCGCCAGCAGCTACACGACAGAAACCTACGAGCAGTACTTC	CASSYTTETYEQYF
TRBJ2-5	NA	TRBV7-2	NA	TGTGCCAGCAGCTTACTCAGGGAGACCCAGTACTTC	CASSLLRETQYF
TRBJ2-5	TRBD2	TRBV10-3	NA	TGTGCCATCAGTGAGTCAGCGGGGGGTGAGACCCAGTACTTC	CAISESAGGETQYF
TRBJ2-1	TRBD1	TRBV7-2	few	TGTGCCAGTAAGGGGGCCCCAGGCAGGGAGCAGTTCTTC	CASKGAPGREQFF
TRBJ2-7	NA	TRBV4-1	NA	TGCGCCAGCAGCCAGGTCGACAGTCCCGACTACGAGCAGTACTTC	CASSQVDSPDYEQYF
TRBJ2-7	TRBD2	TRBV19	NA	TGTGCCAGTAGTATGGGTTTCGGACTAGTCCGATCCGAGCAGTACTTC	CASSMGFGLVRSEQYF
TRBJ2-2	TRBD2	TRBV18	NA	TGTGCCAGCTCACTAAGGCTAGCGGGAGGAGCGAACACCGGGGAGCTGTTTTTT	CASSLRLAGGANTGELFF
TRBJ2-7	TRBD2	TRBV6-8	NA	TGTGCCAGCAGCCGAGTGAAGCGGGGGAGAAAAGTCTACGAGCAGTACTTC	CASSRVKRGRKVYEQYF